The clone carrying this TCR beta chain has just one count. V was pared by 4 bases and J by 4 bases, with 9 bases of the junction left unmatched. CDR1 and CDR2 (germline): MGHRA, YSYEKL. The CDR3 is 16 amino acids. The sample is drawn from a study of shared clonotypes between healthy human individuals. Assay: immunoSEQ multiplex PCR; the TCRdb copy retains only in-frame clones and omits some. The profile shows some 600,000 clones, approximately 96% of them singletons. Naive CD8 isolation took CD45RO-negative cells positively selected for CCR7 and excluded terminally differentiated effector memory CD45RA+ cells.

Material for sequencing was naive CD8+ T cells sorted from blood. The TCR was taken from a young woman in good health. The V gene is TRBV4-1, the J gene TRBJ2-3; 9 bases align to TRBD2. The CDR3 sequence is CASSRLAGELPDTQYF. CDR3 sequence (DNA): TGCGCCAGCAGCCGTTTAGCGGGAGAATTGCCAGATACGCAGTATTTT.